This T cell receptor beta chain was sequenced in a study of T cell repertoires in cytomegalovirus infection. About the study: In public TCR beta signatures, there were indications of both CMV infection and matching HLA type. General study results and limits: Of the TCR beta families, the public ones yielded a cumulative frequency that identified carriers of CMV plus the relevant HLA. In two of eight donors, the top clonotype was HLA-C-restricted CMV-specific.

This clonotype was picked up many times. Its antigen is undetermined. Each CDR3 protein is one row after TCRdb ran MiXCR on the reads. The table lists about 250,000 distinct CDR3 sequences, roughly 6.5% of them singletons, with roughly 6% in the top ten. Trimming removed 4 bases from V and 1 base from J; junction bases left unmatched: 8. From germline, CDR1 is SGHTA and CDR2 FQGNSA. This CDR3 has 17 residues. The chain uses TRBV7-2 and TRBJ2-1; 9 bases match TRBD2. The sample taken for sequencing was PBMCs. The receptor's source is a human donor in good health (CMV status not recorded). Some clones in this sample may be carry-over from other donors' samples. As DNA, the CDR3 is TGTGCCAGCAGCTACGAACGCGGGGGGGGTTCCTACAATGAGCAGTTCTTC. Amino acid sequence: CASSYERGGGSYNEQFF. Using reference TRBV7-2 and TRBJ2-1 for the parts outside the CDR3, the full variable domain is GAGVSQSPSNKVTEKGKDVELRCDPISGHTALYWYRQSLGQGLEFLIYFQGNSAPDKSGLPSDRFSAERTGGSVSTLTIQRTQQEDSAVYLCASSYERGGGSYNEQFFGPGTRLTVL.